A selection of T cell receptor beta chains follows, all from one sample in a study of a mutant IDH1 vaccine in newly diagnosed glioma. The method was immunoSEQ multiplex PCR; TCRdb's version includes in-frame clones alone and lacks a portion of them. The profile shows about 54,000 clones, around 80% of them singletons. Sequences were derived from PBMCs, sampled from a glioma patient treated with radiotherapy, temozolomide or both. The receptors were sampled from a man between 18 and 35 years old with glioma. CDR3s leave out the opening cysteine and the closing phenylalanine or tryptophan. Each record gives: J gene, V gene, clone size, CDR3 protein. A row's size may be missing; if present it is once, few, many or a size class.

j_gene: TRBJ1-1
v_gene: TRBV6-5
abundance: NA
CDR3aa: ASTTGWGTEAF

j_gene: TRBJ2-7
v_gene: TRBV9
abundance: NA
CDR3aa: ASSALATGGRYEQY

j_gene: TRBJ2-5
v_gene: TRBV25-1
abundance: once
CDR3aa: ASSAAGTGGMETQY

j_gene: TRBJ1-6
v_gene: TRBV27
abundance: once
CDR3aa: ASSLRGEINNSPLH

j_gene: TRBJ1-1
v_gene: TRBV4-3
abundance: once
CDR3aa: ASSQESSANTEAF

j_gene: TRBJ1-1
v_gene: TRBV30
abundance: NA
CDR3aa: AYIHRDRGTWDTEAF

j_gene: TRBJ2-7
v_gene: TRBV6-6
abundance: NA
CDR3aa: ASQSWSSYEQY

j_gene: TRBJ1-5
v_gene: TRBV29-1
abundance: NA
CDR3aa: SVLLGDSTQH

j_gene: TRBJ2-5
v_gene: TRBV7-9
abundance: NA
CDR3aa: ASSRPLGGGTGETQY

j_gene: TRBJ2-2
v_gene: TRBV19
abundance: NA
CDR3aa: ASSLRPDRRYTGELF

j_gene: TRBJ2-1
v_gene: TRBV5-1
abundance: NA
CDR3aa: ASSPWEGNSYNEQF

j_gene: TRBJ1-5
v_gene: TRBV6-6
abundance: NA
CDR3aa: ASSYDEGRQPQH

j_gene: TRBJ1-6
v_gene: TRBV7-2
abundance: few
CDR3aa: ASSWGTALNGSPLH

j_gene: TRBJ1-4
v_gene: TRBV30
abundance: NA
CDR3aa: AWANGPVYYEKLF

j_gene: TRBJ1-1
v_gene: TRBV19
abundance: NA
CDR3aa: ASQPPRGALNTEAF

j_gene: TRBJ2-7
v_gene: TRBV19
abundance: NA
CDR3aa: ASSIGLRGPSYEQY

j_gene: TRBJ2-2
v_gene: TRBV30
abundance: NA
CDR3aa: AWRVSGGTGELF

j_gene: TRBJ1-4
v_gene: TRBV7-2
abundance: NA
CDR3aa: ASSFFSNEKLF